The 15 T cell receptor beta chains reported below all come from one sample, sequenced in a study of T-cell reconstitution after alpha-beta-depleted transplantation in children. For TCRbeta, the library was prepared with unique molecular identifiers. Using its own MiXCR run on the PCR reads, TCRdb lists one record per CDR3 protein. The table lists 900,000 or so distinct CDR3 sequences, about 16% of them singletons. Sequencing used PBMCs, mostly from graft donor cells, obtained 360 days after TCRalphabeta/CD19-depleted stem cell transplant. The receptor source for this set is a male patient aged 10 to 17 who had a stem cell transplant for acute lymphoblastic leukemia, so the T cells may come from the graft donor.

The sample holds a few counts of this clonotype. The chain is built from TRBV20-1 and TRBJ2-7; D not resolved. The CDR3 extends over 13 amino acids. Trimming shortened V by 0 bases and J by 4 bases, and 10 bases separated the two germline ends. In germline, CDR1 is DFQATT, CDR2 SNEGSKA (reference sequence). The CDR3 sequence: CSARDGQAYEQYF. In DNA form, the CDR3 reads TGCAGTGCTAGAGATGGTCAGGCGTACGAGCAGTACTTC.

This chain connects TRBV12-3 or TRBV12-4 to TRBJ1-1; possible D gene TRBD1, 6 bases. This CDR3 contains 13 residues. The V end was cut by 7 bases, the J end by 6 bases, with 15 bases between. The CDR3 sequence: CASNFRGVAEAFF. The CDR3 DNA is TGTGCCAGCAACTTCAGGGGAGTGGCTGAAGCTTTCTTT.

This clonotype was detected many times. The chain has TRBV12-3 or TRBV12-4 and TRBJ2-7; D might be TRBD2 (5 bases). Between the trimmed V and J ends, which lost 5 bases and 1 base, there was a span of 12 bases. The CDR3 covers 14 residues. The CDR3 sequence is CASSQVAPSYEQYF. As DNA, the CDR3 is TGTGCCAGCAGTCAAGTAGCGCCTTCCTACGAGCAGTACTTC.

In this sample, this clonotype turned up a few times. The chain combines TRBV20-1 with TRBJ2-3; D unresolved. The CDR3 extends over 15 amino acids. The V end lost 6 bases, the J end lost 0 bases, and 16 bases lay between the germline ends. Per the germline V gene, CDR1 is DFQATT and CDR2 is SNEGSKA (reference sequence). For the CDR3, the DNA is TGCAGTGCCGCTCCGTTTGGGCCTAGCACAGATACGCAGTATTTT. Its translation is CSAAPFGPSTDTQYF.

CDR3 sequence (DNA): TGTGCCAGCAGTGAACAAGCGGGCCCCTACGAGCAGTACTTC. Translation: CASSEQAGPYEQYF. V usage is TRBV2 and J usage is TRBJ2-7; tentatively, D is TRBD2 (6 bases). Trimming left V 2 bases short and J 2 bases short, with 10 bases between. The CDR3 consists of 14 residues. CDR1 is SNHLY, CDR2 FYNNEI, per germline. The whole variable domain, remainder taken from reference TRBV2 and TRBJ2-7, is EPEVTQTPSHQVTQMGQEVILRCVPISNHLYFYWYRQILGQKVEFLVSFYNNEISEKSEIFDDQFSVERPDGSNFTLKIRSTKLEDSAMYFCASSEQAGPYEQYFGPGTRLTVT.

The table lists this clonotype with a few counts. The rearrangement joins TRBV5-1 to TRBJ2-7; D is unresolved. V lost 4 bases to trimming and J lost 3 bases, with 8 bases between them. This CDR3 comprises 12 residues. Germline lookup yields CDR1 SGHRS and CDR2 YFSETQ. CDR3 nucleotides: TGCGCCAGCAGCGCCTGGTTCTACGAGCAGTACTTC. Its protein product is CASSAWFYEQYF.

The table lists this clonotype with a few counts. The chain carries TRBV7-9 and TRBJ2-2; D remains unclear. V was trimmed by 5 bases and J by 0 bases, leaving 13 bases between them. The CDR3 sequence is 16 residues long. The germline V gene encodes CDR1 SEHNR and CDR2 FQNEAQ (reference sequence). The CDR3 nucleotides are TGTGCCAGCAGCCTTGGGTGGATCGCGAACACCGGGGAGCTGTTTTTT. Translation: CASSLGWIANTGELFF.

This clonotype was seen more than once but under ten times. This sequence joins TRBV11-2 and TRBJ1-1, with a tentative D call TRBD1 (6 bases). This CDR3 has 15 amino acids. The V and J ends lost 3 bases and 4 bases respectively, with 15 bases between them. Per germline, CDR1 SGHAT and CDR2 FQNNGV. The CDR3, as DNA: TGTGCCAGCAGCTTTGTGGCAGGGGTGACCACTGAAGCTTTCTTT. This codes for CASSFVAGVTTEAFF.

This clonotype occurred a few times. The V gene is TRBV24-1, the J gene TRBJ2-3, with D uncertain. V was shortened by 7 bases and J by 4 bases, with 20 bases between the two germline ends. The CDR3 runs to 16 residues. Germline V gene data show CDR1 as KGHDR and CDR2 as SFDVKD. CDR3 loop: CATSGSLSHEADTQYF. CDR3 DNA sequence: TGTGCCACCAGCGGAAGTTTGAGTCACGAAGCAGATACGCAGTATTTT.

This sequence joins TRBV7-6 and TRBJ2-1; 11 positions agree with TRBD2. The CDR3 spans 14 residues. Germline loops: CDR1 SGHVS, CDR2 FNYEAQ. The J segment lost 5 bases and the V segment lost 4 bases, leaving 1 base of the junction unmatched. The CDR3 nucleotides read TGTGCCAGCAGCTGGACTAGCGGGCACAATGAGCAGTTCTTC. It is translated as CASSWTSGHNEQFF.

The CDR3 coding sequence is TGTGCCAGCAGTTACTCGGTGGGCGAGCAGTACTTC. Translating gives CASSYSVGEQYF. The chain links TRBV6-5 to TRBJ2-7, with D uncertain. Germline V CDR1 and CDR2: MNHEY, SVGAGI. This CDR3 has 12 amino acids. Trimming took off 0 bases at V and 6 bases at J, with 6 bases between the two ends.

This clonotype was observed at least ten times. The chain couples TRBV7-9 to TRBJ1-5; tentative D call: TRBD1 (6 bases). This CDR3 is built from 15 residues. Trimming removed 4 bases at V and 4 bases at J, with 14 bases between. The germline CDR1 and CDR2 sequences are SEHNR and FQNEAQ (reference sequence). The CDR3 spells CASSWYREANQPQHF. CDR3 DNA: TGTGCCAGCAGCTGGTACAGGGAGGCTAATCAGCCCCAGCATTTT.

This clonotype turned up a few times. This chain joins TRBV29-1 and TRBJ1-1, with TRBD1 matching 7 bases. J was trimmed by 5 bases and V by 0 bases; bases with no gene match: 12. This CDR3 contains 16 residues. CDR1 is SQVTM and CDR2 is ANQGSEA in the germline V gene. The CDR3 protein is CSVEDLRTGMRTEAFF. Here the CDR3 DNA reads TGCAGCGTTGAAGATCTGCGGACAGGTATGAGGACTGAAGCTTTCTTT.

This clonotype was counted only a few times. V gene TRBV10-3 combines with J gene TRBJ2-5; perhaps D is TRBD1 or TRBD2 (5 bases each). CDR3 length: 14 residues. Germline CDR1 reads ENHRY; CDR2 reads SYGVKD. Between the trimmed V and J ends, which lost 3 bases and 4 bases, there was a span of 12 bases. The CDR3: CAISDWDGLETQYF. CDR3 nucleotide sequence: TGTGCCATCAGTGACTGGGACGGTCTAGAGACCCAGTACTTC.

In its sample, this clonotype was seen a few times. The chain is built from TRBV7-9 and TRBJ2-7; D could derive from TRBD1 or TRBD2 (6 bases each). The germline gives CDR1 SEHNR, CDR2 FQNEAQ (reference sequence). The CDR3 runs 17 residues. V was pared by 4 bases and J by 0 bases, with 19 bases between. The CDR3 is CASSYGRDIPNSYEQYF. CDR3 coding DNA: TGTGCCAGCAGCTACGGGCGGGACATCCCGAACTCCTACGAGCAGTACTTC.